The clone carrying this T cell receptor (beta chain) was observed many times. What it binds is unknown. Amplification targeted TCR beta CDR3 regions from RNA transcripts. First-round RT-PCR with HTBI primers amplified the TCR CDR3 region. TCRdb ran MiXCR on the multiplex PCR reads and lists one entry per CDR3 protein. The sample carries around 350,000 distinct CDR3 sequences, roughly 15% recorded once. The CDR3 is made up of 14 amino acids. V shed 6 bases and J 5 bases; nucleotides not matched to a gene: 10. CDR1 is DFQATT and CDR2 is SNEGSKA in the germline V gene (reference sequence). In making diagnoses, clinical symptoms, serum thyroxine and TRAb, thyroid ultrasound and orbital computed tomography were all used. These data belong to a study of T cells in Graves' hyperthyroidism and ophthalmopathy. Findings of the study overall: Model-based prediction identified ophthalmopathy a median about 6.8 months prior to its onset.

The sequence was collected from a young woman with Graves' ophthalmopathy. The specimen was blood. The chain has TRBV20-1 and TRBJ2-7, with TRBD2 matching over 10 bases. This CDR3 is CSAEPGLAGDEQYF. DNA for the CDR3: TGCAGTGCGGAACCGGGGCTAGCGGGGGACGAGCAGTACTTC.